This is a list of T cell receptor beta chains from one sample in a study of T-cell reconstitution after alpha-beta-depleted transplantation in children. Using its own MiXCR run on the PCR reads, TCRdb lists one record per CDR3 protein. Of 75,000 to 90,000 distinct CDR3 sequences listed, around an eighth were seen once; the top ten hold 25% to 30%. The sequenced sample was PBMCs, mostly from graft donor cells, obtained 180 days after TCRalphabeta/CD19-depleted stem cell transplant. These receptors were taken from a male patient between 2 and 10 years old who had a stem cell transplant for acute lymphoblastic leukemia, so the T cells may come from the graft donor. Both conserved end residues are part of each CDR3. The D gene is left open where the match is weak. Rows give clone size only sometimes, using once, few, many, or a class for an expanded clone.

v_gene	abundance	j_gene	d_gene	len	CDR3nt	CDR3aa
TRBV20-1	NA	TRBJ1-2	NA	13	TGCAGTGCTGTGCGGACGGCTAACTATGGCTACACCTTC	CSAVRTANYGYTF
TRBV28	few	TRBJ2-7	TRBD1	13	TGTGCCTCCAGCCCGGGACAGATCTACGAGCAGTACTTC	CASSPGQIYEQYF
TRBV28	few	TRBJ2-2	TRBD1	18	TGTGCCAGCAGCAGGGACAGGGGGCGCGGTTTCAACACCGGGGAGCTGTTTTTT	CASSRDRGRGFNTGELFF
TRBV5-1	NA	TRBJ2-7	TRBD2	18	TGCGCCAGCAGCTTGGATGGACTAGCGGGAGATGGGGAAGACGAGCAGTACTTC	CASSLDGLAGDGEDEQYF
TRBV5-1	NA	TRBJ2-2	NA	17	TGCGCCAGCAGCTTGAGGTCCTTGAACCAGAACACCGGGGAGCTGTTTTTT	CASSLRSLNQNTGELFF
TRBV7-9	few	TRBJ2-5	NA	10	TGTGCCAGCAGCTCTGTGACCCAGTACTTC	CASSSVTQYF
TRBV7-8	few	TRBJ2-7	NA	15	TGTGCCAGCAGCTTATCCGAGACAGTCTCCTACGAGCAGTACTTC	CASSLSETVSYEQYF
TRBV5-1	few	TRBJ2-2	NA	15	TGCGCCAGCAGCTTGGCCCTAGGCGGGACCGGGGAGCTGTTTTTT	CASSLALGGTGELFF
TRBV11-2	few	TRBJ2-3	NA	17	TGTGCCAGCAGCTTAATTAAGGTTAGCGGTATCACAGATACGCAGTATTTT	CASSLIKVSGITDTQYF
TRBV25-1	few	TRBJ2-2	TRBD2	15	TGTGCCAGCAGTGAACAGGGAGGGGTTGGCGGGGAGCTGTTTTTT	CASSEQGGVGGELFF
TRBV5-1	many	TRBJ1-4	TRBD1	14	TGCGCCAGCAGCTTTAACAGGGGAAATGAAAAACTGTTTTTT	CASSFNRGNEKLFF
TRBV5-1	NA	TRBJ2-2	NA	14	TGCGCCAGCAGCTTCGGTCAGGTCTCCGGGGAGCTGTTTTTT	CASSFGQVSGELFF
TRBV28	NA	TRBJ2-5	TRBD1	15	TGTGCCAGCAGTTTAGGGGACAGGGGGAAAGAGACCCAGTACTTC	CASSLGDRGKETQYF
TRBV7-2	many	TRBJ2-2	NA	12	TGTGCCAGCACCGTGATGGAAGGGGAGCTGTTTTTT	CASTVMEGELFF
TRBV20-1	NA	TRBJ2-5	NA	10	TGCAGTTCGTACCAAGAGACCCAGTACTTC	CSSYQETQYF
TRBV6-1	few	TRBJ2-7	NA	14	TGTGCCAGCAGCCTCCGGACATCGTCCTACGAGCAGTACTTC	CASSLRTSSYEQYF
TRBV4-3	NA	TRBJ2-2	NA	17	TGCGCCAGCAGCCAGGGTCTGATACAGGGTATCACCGGGGAGCTGTTTTTT	CASSQGLIQGITGELFF
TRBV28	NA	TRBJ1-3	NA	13	TGTGCCAGCAGTTTACAGAGGGGAAACACCATATATTTT	CASSLQRGNTIYF